This TCR beta chain emerged from a study of cytomegalovirus exposure and HLA in healthy donors (dated 2017 in TCRdb). General notes on the study: An earlier analysis of 587 of the donors reported over 250 Gb of sequence data and about 120 million unique TCR beta sequences obtained from about 179 million T cells. Rather than using new phenotypic data, the later analysis identified candidate immune exposures from TCR beta sequences and from how often those sequences occurred across donors. Genome-wide SNP genotypes for about three fifths of the roughly 700 donors were used in a later genetic analysis, which treated that subset as a discovery cohort. The genetic ancestry cluster associated with self-reported Caucasian donors included 65% to 90% of the 398 genotyped donors. Among a few hundred genotyped donors of the cohort, an average of roughly 240,000 unique TCR beta nucleotide sequences were sequenced per donor, roughly 18% of them non-productive. To study patterns of TCR occurrence, a later analysis re-analyzed previously published TCR beta repertoires from 600 to 750 donors and added high-resolution HLA genotyping. The study profiled the T cell repertoires of 500 to 800 subjects by immunosequencing and related them to cytomegalovirus serostatus. The study aimed to test whether cataloging public T cell receptors could reveal signatures of past pathogen exposure. An earlier analysis of approximately 630 of the donors applied high-throughput TCR beta sequencing to assess whether each TCR beta V gene segment acted as functional or pseudogenic. Alongside the repertoire data, information on donor age, sex, ethnicity and CMV serostatus was compiled. Every repertoire in the discovery cohort had been generated on one and the same sequencing platform. In addition to the first cohort of 650 to 800 subjects, a separate validation cohort of approximately 130 different subjects was used. Typing coverage varied by locus: about 629-630 donors for A, B, C, DRB1 and DQB1; around 560 for DQA1; nearly 610 for DPA1; more than 450 for DPB1. An early release that covered around 590 HLA-typed donors contained 300 to 350 gigabases of sequencing data and some 87 million unique TCR sequences. Several DR-DQ haplotypes were handled as single units for association and clustering because linkage in the cohort was strong. HLA typing covered class I and class II loci at four-digit resolution. To predict cytomegalovirus infection status, the study combined high-throughput TCR immunosequencing, statistical association of individual TCRs with disease status, and machine learning.

The cohort comprised some 680 healthy bone marrow donors. At the time of sampling, all cohort members were nominally healthy, though unrecorded immune exposures were likely present. The donor was CMV seronegative and belonged to the group of 352 seronegative cohort members. A peripheral blood sample was provided by each donor, and peripheral blood mononuclear cells were used for TCR beta sequencing. Genomic DNA was extracted from the blood cell samples with the Qiagen DNeasy Blood Extraction Kit. The germline V gene specifies LGHNA as CDR1 and YSLEER as CDR2. The CDR3 covers 18 residues, taking in both the cysteine and the phenylalanine. Only the CDR3 DNA is retained, 54 bases long and in frame from the first base. Deletion took 0 bases off V and 2 bases off J, with a span of 17 bases between the germline ends. Study-wide findings and limitations: The sequencing pipeline was judged likely to have produced a cluster of highly shared sequence variants as a technical artifact. The only immune exposure information available for the cohort was CMV serostatus. The study listed over 150 TCR beta chains as associated with cytomegalovirus. Most TCR sequences were seen in very few donors, while some public TCRs were found in many individuals. According to a later analysis, TCR association rates differed among HLA loci, with DRB1 alleles showing the most associated TCRs and HLA-C alleles showing the fewest. According to a later analysis, most CMV-associated TCR beta chains appeared to be HLA-restricted, and the HLA associations seemed to be driven largely by CMV exposure. The classifier was reported to diagnose cytomegalovirus status with high specificity and sensitivity in both the original and validation cohorts. According to the authors, the approach could potentially be generalized to other disease states and immunological phenotypes. Correlated functional status among segregating V segments might be attributable to linkage disequilibrium, but an unknown experimental factor could not be ruled out. Several of the top co-occurrence clusters appeared to be linked to parvovirus B19, influenza, CMV and Epstein-Barr virus, according to a later analysis. Some IMGT-functional V segments, including TRBV6-2 and TRBV6-3, could not be distinguished by the 87-base-pair reads and were therefore excluded. The presence/absence analyses assumed that sequencing depth was roughly uniform across donors, and that assumption may not be true. The earlier analysis of 587 of the donors excluded some 15 rarely observed V segments, including chromosome 9 orphons, because counts were too low. A further reported finding was that TCR beta sequences accurately predicted the HLA-A and HLA-B alleles for most subjects in the first cohort. Three of the identified cytomegalovirus-associated TCR beta chains were confirmed in vitro to be specific for cytomegalovirus antigens. Broadly in line with IMGT annotations, most TCR beta V segments showed up in productive rearrangements about 87% or about 30% of the time in an earlier analysis of around 600 of the donors. In a later analysis, HLA-associated TCR beta chains were found to be more clonally expanded and to have lower generation probabilities than equally common non-associated chains. The cohort was sequenced for TCR beta chains only, and without alpha or paired-chain data the features that could be detected were limited. In a later genetic analysis, fewer N-insertions in productive TCRs were reported among donors in an Asian-associated ancestry cluster than the roughly 700-donor mean. A later genetic analysis associated a missense DCLRE1C variant with V-gene and J-gene trimming of TCR beta chains, and an independent cohort replicated the association. Because some donors lacked HLA typing at each locus, the association tests relied only on the typed subset. A later analysis associated 15,000 or so TCR beta sequences with specific HLA alleles at a false discovery rate of 0.05. Strong co-occurrence of HLA alleles, especially DR and DQ, made assigning TCR associations to individual alleles difficult.

As for this clone: This clone's antigen is unknown. No much larger clone is present one base from it, and per-base qualities are unavailable.

The library was obtained by the immunoSEQ multiplex PCR assay. A mixture of 60 forward primers for TCR Vbeta segments and 13 reverse primers for TCR Jbeta segments was used in the multiplex PCR. The CDR3 region of rearranged TCR beta genes was amplified from genomic DNA by a multiplex PCR assay. The amplified TCR beta libraries were sequenced on the Illumina HiSeq System as 87-base-pair reads. In the original analysis: In a later analysis, some 80 million unique TCR beta chains were counted across the roughly 670 repertoires, and about 9.9 million of these chains were shared by at least two donors. Raw reads were error-corrected and collapsed into unique sequences by a nearest-neighbor algorithm in which closely related sequences were merged to remove PCR and sequencing errors. V, D and J gene segments were assigned by aligning CDR3 sequences to IMGT reference sequences. Each retained sequence needed at least a six-nucleotide match to both a V gene segment and a J gene segment. Rearrangements were classified as productive when the CDR3 lacked stop codons and remained in frame with V and J, and all other rearrangements were classified as non-productive. Following IMGT convention, CDR3 was defined as the stretch from the second conserved V-encoded cysteine up to the conserved J-encoded phenylalanine. The earlier analysis of 587 of the donors excluded sequences that lacked an unambiguous match to a single V gene segment. An earlier analysis of 500 to 600 of the donors classified V segments as functional when productive rearrangements were above 56.7% and as segregating when the standard deviation between donors was above 5%. To diagnose cytomegalovirus status from the catalog of TCR beta chain sequences, a statistical classification framework was built. In a later analysis, V and J genes were assigned by comparing TCR nucleotide sequences against IMGT/GENE-DB human TR gene sequences. A later analysis assigned CDR3 sequences and most-parsimonious VDJ recombination scenarios with the TCRdist pipeline. In a later analysis, each TCR beta chain was defined by its CDR3 amino acid sequence together with its V-gene family, and reads without a unique V-gene family were excluded. In a later analysis, around 600 highly shared, low-generation-probability nucleotide sequences were removed to address suspected cross-contamination and a sequencing artifact. In a later analysis, a clonal expansion index was calculated for each public chain from normalized within-repertoire ranks of inferred template counts. In a later analysis, generation probabilities were computed using a VDJ recombination model fitted to out-of-frame rearrangements, and the results were checked against IGoR. In a later analysis, hypergeometric tests were used to score TCR-TCR, TCR-HLA and TCR-CMV co-occurrence, with a repertoire-size bias correction applied to TCR pairs. False discovery rates were estimated in a later analysis by permuting HLA or CMV assignments 20 times. In a later analysis, co-occurring TCRs were grouped using DBSCAN, with TCRdist sequence similarity added in when clustering inside HLA-allele-positive subsets. Repertoires with fewer than 30,000 or more than 120,000 public chains, plus five repertoires with anomalous nucleotide sharing, were excluded from co-occurrence clustering. The source is immuneACCESS, and TCRdb retained only in-frame sequences with V and J called. Part of the clones is not carried over; for the studies checked, unresolved V genes explain less than half of this, and the remainder is unexplained. V and J calls and clone size follow that table, whereas D and trimming were derived from the DNA. For this sample the table gives fewer than 90,000 clones, of which roughly 80% were detected only once. The ten largest account for roughly 1.3% of the sample.

The clonotype was recovered from a male donor in good health and CMV-seronegative. The rearranged chain carries TRBV4-3 and TRBJ1-5; TRBD1 is perhaps the D gene, given 5 matching bases. The sequencing input was PBMCs. The CDR3 sequence is CASSQDPQGRGGNQPQHF. The nucleotide sequence is given as TGCGCCAGCAGCCAAGATCCCCAAGGGAGGGGAGGCAATCAGCCCCAGCATTTT.